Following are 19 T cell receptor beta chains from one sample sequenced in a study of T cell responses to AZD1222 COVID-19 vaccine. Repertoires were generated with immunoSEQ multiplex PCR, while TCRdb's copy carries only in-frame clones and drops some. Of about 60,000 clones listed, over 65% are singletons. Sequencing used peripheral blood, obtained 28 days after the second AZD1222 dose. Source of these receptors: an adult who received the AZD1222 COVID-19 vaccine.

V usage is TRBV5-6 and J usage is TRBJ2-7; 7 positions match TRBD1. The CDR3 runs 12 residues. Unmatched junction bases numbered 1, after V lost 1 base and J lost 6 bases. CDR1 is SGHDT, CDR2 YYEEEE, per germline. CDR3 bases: TGTGCCAGCAGCTTGACAGGGGCCGAGCAGTACTTC. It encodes CASSLTGAEQYF.

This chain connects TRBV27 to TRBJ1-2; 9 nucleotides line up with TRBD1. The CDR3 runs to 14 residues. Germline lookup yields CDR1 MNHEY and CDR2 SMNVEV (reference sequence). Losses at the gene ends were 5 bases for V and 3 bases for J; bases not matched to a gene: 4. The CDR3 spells CASSPRTGDYGYTF. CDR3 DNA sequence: TGTGCCAGCAGTCCTCGGACAGGGGACTATGGCTACACCTTC.

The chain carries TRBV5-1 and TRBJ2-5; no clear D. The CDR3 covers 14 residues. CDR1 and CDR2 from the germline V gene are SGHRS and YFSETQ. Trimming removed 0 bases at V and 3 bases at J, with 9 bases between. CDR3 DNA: TGCGCCAGCAGCTTGGGGCTGGGTGAAGAGACCCAGTACTTC. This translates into CASSLGLGEETQYF.

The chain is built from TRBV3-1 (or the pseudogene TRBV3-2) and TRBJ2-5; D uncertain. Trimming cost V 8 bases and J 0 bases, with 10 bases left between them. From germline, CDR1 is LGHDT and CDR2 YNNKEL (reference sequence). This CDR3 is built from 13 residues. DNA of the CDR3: TGTGCCAGCGCGTATAGGTACCAAGAGACCCAGTACTTC. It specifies CASAYRYQETQYF.

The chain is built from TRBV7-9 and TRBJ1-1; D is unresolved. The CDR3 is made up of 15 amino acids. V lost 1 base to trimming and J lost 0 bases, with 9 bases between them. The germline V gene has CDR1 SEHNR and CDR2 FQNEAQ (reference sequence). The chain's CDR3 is CASSLGRAVNTEAFF. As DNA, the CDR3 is TGTGCCAGCAGCTTAGGCCGGGCAGTGAACACTGAAGCTTTCTTT.

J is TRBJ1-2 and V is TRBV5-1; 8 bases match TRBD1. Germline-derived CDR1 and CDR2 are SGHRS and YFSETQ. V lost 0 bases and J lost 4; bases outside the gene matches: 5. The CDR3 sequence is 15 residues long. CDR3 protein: CASSLEGTGLYGYTF. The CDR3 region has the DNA TGCGCCAGCAGCTTGGAGGGGACAGGACTCTATGGCTACACCTTC.

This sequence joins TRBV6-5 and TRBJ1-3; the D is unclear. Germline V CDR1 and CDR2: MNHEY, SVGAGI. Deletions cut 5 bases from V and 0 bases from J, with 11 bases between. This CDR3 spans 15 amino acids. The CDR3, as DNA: TGTGCCAGCAGTAGGGCGGAGGGCTCTGGAAACACCATATATTTT. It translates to CASSRAEGSGNTIYF.

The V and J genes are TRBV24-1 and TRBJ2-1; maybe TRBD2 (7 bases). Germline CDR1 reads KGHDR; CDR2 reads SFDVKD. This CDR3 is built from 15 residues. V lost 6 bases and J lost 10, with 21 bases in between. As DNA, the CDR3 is TGTGCCACCAGTCCCTTCGGGGGGCTTGATGGAGAGCAGTTCTTC. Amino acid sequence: CATSPFGGLDGEQFF.

CDR3 DNA sequence: TGTGCCAGCAGCCAAGGGGGACAGGGTGGACAGACCCAGTACTTC. Translation gives CASSQGGQGGQTQYF. The chain is built from TRBV7-3 and TRBJ2-5; 9 bases are a match to TRBD1. Germline lookup yields CDR1 SGHTA and CDR2 FQGTGA. V was pared by 5 bases and J by 6 bases, with 10 bases of the junction left unmatched. CDR3 length: 15 residues.

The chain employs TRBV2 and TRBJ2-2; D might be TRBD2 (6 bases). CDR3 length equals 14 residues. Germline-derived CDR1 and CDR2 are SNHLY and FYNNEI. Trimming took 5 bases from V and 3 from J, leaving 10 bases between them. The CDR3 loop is CASSIGTYTGELFF. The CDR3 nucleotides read TGTGCCAGCAGTATCGGGACTTACACCGGGGAGCTGTTTTTT.

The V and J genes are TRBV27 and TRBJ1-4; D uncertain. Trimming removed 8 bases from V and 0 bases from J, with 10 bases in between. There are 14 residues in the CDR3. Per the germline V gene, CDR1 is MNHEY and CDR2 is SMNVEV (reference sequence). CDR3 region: CASSRRATNEKLFF. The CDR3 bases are TGTGCCAGCTCGAGACGTGCAACTAATGAAAAACTGTTTTTT.

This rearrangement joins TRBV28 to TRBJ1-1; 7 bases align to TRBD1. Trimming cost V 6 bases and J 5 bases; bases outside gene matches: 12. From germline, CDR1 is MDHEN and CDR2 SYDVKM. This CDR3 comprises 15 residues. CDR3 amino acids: CASRGGQRLLTEAFF. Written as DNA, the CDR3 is TGTGCCAGCAGAGGGGGACAGCGCCTATTAACTGAAGCTTTCTTT.

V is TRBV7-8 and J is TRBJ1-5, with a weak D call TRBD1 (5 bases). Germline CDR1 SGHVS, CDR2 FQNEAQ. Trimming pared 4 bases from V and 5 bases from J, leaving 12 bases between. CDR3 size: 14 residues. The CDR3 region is CASSSGQSYQPQHF. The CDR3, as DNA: TGTGCCAGCAGCTCAGGACAATCCTATCAGCCCCAGCATTTT.

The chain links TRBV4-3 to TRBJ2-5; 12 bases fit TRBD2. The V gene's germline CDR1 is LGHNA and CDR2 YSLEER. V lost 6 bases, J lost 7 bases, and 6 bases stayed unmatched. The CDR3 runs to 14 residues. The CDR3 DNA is TGCGCCAGCAGTCCTAGCGGGGGGGTCGGGACCCAGTACTTC. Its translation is CASSPSGGVGTQYF.

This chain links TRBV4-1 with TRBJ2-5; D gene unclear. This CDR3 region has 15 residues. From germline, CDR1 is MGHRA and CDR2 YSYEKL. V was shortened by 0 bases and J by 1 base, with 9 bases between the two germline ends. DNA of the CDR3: TGCGCCAGCAGCCAAGATGATTTGGGCCAAGAGACCCAGTACTTC. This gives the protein CASSQDDLGQETQYF.

Here the CDR3 reads CASIPRGPGNTIYF. In nucleotides, the CDR3 is TGTGCCAGTATTCCAAGGGGTCCTGGAAACACCATATATTTT. V and J are TRBV19 and TRBJ1-3, with D possibly being TRBD1 (5 bases). Between the trimmed V and J ends, which lost 7 bases and 2 bases, there was a span of 12 bases. This CDR3 has 14 residues. The germline V gene has CDR1 LNHDA and CDR2 SQIVND (reference sequence).

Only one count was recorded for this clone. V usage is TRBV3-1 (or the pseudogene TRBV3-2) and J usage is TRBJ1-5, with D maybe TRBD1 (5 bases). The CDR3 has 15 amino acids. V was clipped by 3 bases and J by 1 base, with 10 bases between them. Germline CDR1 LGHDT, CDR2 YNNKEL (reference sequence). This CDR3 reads CASSQGWGSNQPQHF. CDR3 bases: TGTGCCAGCAGCCAGGGTTGGGGGAGCAATCAGCCCCAGCATTTT.

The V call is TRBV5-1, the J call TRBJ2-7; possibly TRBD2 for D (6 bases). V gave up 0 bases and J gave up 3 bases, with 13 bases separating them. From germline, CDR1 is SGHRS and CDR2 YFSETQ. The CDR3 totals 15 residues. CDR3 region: CASSLEGGVNYEQYF. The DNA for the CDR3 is TGCGCCAGCAGCTTGGAAGGCGGGGTGAACTACGAGCAGTACTTC.

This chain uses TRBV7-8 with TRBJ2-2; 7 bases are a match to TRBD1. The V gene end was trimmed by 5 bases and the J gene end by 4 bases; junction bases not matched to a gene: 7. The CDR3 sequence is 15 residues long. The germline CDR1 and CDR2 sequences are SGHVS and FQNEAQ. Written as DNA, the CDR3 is TGTGCCAGCAGCCGAGGTTCAGGGGGCACCGGGGAGCTGTTTTTT. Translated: CASSRGSGGTGELFF. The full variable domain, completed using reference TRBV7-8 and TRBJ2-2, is GAGVSQSPRYKVAKRGQDVALRCDPISGHVSLFWYQQALGQGPEFLTYFQNEAQLDKSGLPSDRFFAERPEGSVSTLKIQRTQQEDSAVYLCASSRGSGGTGELFFGEGSRLTVL.